These 28 T cell receptor beta chains came from one sample sequenced in a study of blood T cell repertoires in COVID-19. Clones were read by immunoSEQ multiplex PCR, and TCRdb kept only the in-frame ones, dropping some. The data hold about 200,000 clones, with less than 90% observed a single time. The specimen sequenced was peripheral blood. The receptors here all came from a woman aged 45-65 years with acute or convalescent COVID-19.

The chain carries TRBV4-3 and TRBJ1-2; D perhaps matches TRBD1 (6 bases). Per the germline V gene, CDR1 is LGHNA and CDR2 is YSLEER. Trimming cost V 0 bases and J 6 bases, with 11 bases left between them. There are 14 residues in the CDR3. The CDR3 DNA follows: TGCGCCAGCAGCCAAGATTTGAACAGGGATGGCTACACCTTC. This encodes CASSQDLNRDGYTF.

The chain joins TRBV6-5 to TRBJ1-5, with 8 bases identical to TRBD1. J was trimmed by 0 bases and V by 5 bases; bases with no gene match: 3. The CDR3 is 15 amino acids. Germline loops: CDR1 MNHEY, CDR2 SVGAGI. Written as DNA, the CDR3 is TGTGCCAGCAGTCGGACAGGGTTTAGCAATCAGCCCCAGCATTTT. Protein sequence: CASSRTGFSNQPQHF.

The chain combines TRBV6-6 with TRBJ1-6; 7 bases agree with TRBD1. Germline CDR1 is MNHNY and CDR2 is SVGAGI (reference sequence). The CDR3 has 15 residues. With V trimmed by 6 bases and J by 6 bases, 8 bases remained unmatched. The DNA of the CDR3 is TGTGCCAGCAGGACCGGGACAGCGATTAATTCACCCCTCCACTTT. As protein: CASRTGTAINSPLHF.

The chain recombines TRBV30 with TRBJ1-1, with TRBD1 matching 7 bases. CDR3 length equals 19 residues. The germline V gene encodes CDR1 GTSNPN and CDR2 SVGIG (reference sequence). V was pared by 5 bases and J by 1 base, with 22 bases of the junction left unmatched. For the CDR3, the DNA is TGTGCCTGGTTTAGCCTAAAAGACAGGGCGGGATGGGAGAACACTGAAGCTTTCTTT. It is translated as CAWFSLKDRAGWENTEAFF.

This clone appeared a single time. The V and J genes are TRBV4-3 and TRBJ1-3, with 9 bases that match TRBD1. With V trimmed by 3 bases and J by 3 bases, 9 bases remained unmatched. CDR3 length: 17 amino acids. Germline V gene sequence: CDR1 LGHNA, CDR2 YSLEER. CDR3 in DNA: TGCGCCAGCAGCCACACCTACAGGGGGCTAAATGGAAACACCATATATTTT. This gives the protein CASSHTYRGLNGNTIYF.

The chain is built from TRBV4-2 and TRBJ1-1; possibly TRBD1 for D (6 bases). This CDR3 has 15 residues. Germline V gives CDR1 LGHNA, CDR2 YNFKEQ. Trimming cost V 0 bases and J 1 base, with 9 bases left between them. The chain's CDR3 is CASSQETGPNTEAFF. The CDR3 DNA follows: TGTGCCAGCAGCCAAGAGACAGGACCGAACACTGAAGCTTTCTTT.

The chain links TRBV6-1 to TRBJ2-6, with a tentative D call TRBD1 (5 bases). The CDR3 sequence is 17 residues long. Germline loops: CDR1 MNHNS, CDR2 SASEGT. V gave up 1 base and J gave up 0 bases, with 10 bases separating them. The DNA for the CDR3 is TGTGCCAGCAGTGAAGTCCAGGGCCACTCTGGGGCCAACGTCCTGACTTTC. Encoded protein: CASSEVQGHSGANVLTF.

The chain links TRBV18 to TRBJ1-5, with D uncertain. There are 16 residues in the CDR3. Trimming stripped 3 bases from V and 2 bases from J, with 14 bases between. Germline V gives CDR1 KGHSH, CDR2 LQKENI. The CDR3 region is CASSPSRHPGNQPQHF. Written as DNA, the CDR3 is TGTGCCAGCTCACCGTCAAGACATCCGGGCAATCAGCCCCAGCATTTT.

The chain has TRBV5-6 and TRBJ2-6, with 10 bases fitting TRBD2. The length of the CDR3 is 18 residues. The germline V gene has CDR1 SGHDT and CDR2 YYEEEE. V was pared by 0 bases and J by 0 bases, with 3 bases of the junction left unmatched. CDR3 amino acids: CASSLASGGSSGANVLTF. The CDR3 DNA reads TGTGCCAGCAGCTTGGCTAGCGGGGGTTCCTCTGGGGCCAACGTCCTGACTTTC.

The V gene is TRBV9, the J gene TRBJ2-7; D possibly corresponds to TRBD2 (5 bases). The CDR3 contains 14 residues. The germline gives CDR1 SGDLS, CDR2 YYNGEE. V lost 0 bases and J 0 bases, leaving 7 bases between the germline ends. CDR3 coding DNA: TGTGCCAGCAGCGTAGGCGGGTTCTCCTACGAGCAGTACTTC. Residues: CASSVGGFSYEQYF. The full variable domain, completed using reference TRBV9 and TRBJ2-7, is DSGVTQTPKHLITATGQRVTLRCSPRSGDLSVYWYQQSLDQGLQFLIQYYNGEERAKGNILERFSAQQFPDLHSELNLSSLELGDSALYFCASSVGGFSYEQYFGPGTRLTVT.

The genes are TRBV6-5 and TRBJ1-5; tentative D call: TRBD1 (6 bases). V was pared by 5 bases and J by 7 bases, with 15 bases between. The CDR3 is 14 amino acids. CDR1 and CDR2 (germline): MNHEY, SVGAGI. In nucleotides, the CDR3 is TGTGCCAGCAGTCAGTACAGGGTCAAACAGCCCCAGCATTTT. This translates into CASSQYRVKQPQHF.

This chain connects TRBV18 to TRBJ1-1, with no clear D. The CDR3 is 14 residues long. V lost 2 bases and J 5 bases, leaving 12 bases between the germline ends. The germline V gene encodes CDR1 KGHSH and CDR2 LQKENI. The DNA for the CDR3 is TGTGCCAGCTCACCATGGAGGGATGTAACTGAAGCTTTCTTT. Protein product: CASSPWRDVTEAFF.

The V gene is TRBV10-3, the J gene TRBJ1-5, with unresolved D. This CDR3 is 14 amino acids long. Trimming cost V 3 bases and J 1 base, with 7 bases left between them. Germline CDR1 ENHRY, CDR2 SYGVKD. The chain's CDR3 is CAISDPVSNQPQHF. In DNA, the CDR3 is TGTGCCATCAGTGACCCGGTGAGCAATCAGCCCCAGCATTTT.

This clone was found once. The junction shows a germline mismatch at one end, possibly a read error. This chain links TRBV27 with TRBJ2-3, with 7 bases that match TRBD2. There are 13 residues in the CDR3. Germline V CDR1 and CDR2: MNHEY, SMNVEV (reference sequence). The CDR3, as DNA: TGTGCCAGCAGCGGGGAGAAGCGGGGTTATGAGAATTTT. Translation: CASSGEKRGYENF.

This clone is a singleton in its sample. The V gene is TRBV7-6, the J gene TRBJ1-1, with D possibly TRBD1 on 6 matching bases. The CDR3 contains 12 residues. Germline CDR1 and CDR2: SGHVS and FNYEAQ. The V gene lost 4 bases and the J gene lost 11 bases, with 14 bases spanning the gap. DNA of the CDR3: TGTGCCAGCAGCTCCCTCGGACAGTCTGCTTTCTTT. It codes for CASSSLGQSAFF.

Only a few counts were recorded for this clone. The chain links TRBV11-2 to TRBJ2-7; D uncertain. From germline, CDR1 is SGHAT and CDR2 FQNNGV. The V end lost 5 bases, the J end lost 3 bases, and 11 bases lay between the germline ends. The CDR3 is 13 amino acids. CDR3 bases: TGTGCCAGCAGCCCCTTCCGAGGCTACGAGCAGTACTTC. This encodes CASSPFRGYEQYF.

V is TRBV24-1 and J is TRBJ1-2; 7 bases are shared with TRBD1. The junction had 14 bases not matched to a gene; V was cut back by 7 bases and J by 7 bases. Per germline, CDR1 KGHDR and CDR2 SFDVKD. This CDR3 region has 15 residues. DNA of the CDR3: TGTGCCACCAGCACAGGGGTATGGGACTCGAGTGGCTACACCTTC. This codes for CATSTGVWDSSGYTF.

The chain links TRBV19 to TRBJ2-1; 9 bases align to TRBD1. This CDR3 region has 15 residues. The V and J ends lost 5 bases and 6 bases, in that order; junction bases with no gene match: 8. CDR1 LNHDA and CDR2 SQIVND come from the germline V gene (reference sequence). This CDR3 is CASSAPGQGINEQFF. The CDR3 nucleotides are TGTGCCAGTAGTGCACCGGGACAGGGAATCAATGAGCAGTTCTTC. The full variable domain, in which reference TRBV19 and TRBJ2-1 provide the parts outside the CDR3, is DGGITQSPKYLFRKEGQNVTLSCEQNLNHDAMYWYRQDPGQGLRLIYYSQIVNDFQKGDIAEGYSVSREKKESFPLTVTSAQKNPTAFYLCASSAPGQGINEQFFGPGTRLTVL.

This sequence joins TRBV10-3 and TRBJ1-1; perhaps TRBD1 as D (5 bases). This CDR3 region has 13 residues. Trimming removed 6 bases at V and 1 base at J, with 9 bases between. Germline CDR1 reads ENHRY; CDR2 reads SYGVKD. DNA for the CDR3: TGTGCCATCAGCAGGGATGGGAACACTGAAGCTTTCTTT. Its translation: CAISRDGNTEAFF.

This chain uses TRBV2 with TRBJ1-6; D not resolved. Germline V gives CDR1 SNHLY, CDR2 FYNNEI. This CDR3 is 20 amino acids long. Trimming shortened V by 7 bases and J by 10 bases, and 35 bases separated the two germline ends. CDR3 in amino acids: CASNTPGRAAFKRAHSPLHF. The DNA for the CDR3 is TGTGCCAGCAACACCCCCGGGCGCGCGGCGTTCAAGAGGGCCCACTCACCCCTCCACTTT.

This rearrangement joins TRBV6-5 to TRBJ1-2; D is undetermined. The germline gives CDR1 MNHEY, CDR2 SVGAGI. Trimming removed 8 bases at V and 0 bases at J, with 13 bases between. There are 14 residues in the CDR3. The CDR3 nucleotides read TGTGCCAGCTTCCGGGGTCCGACTAACTATGGCTACACCTTC. Protein: CASFRGPTNYGYTF.

Here the CDR3 DNA reads TGTGCCAGCAGCAACAGGGGGCGCAGCTATGGCTACACCTTC. It encodes CASSNRGRSYGYTF. The J gene is TRBJ1-2, the V gene TRBV5-4; 9 nucleotides match TRBD1. The CDR3 covers 14 residues. Trimming removed 4 bases from V and 4 bases from J; junction bases left unmatched: 5. The germline gives CDR1 SGHNT, CDR2 YYREEE (reference sequence).

The genes are TRBV7-2 and TRBJ2-2, with D maybe TRBD2 (6 bases). The germline V and J ends were trimmed by 4 bases and 1 base, with 7 bases remaining between them. Germline V gives CDR1 SGHTA, CDR2 FQGNSA. The CDR3 contains 14 residues. The CDR3 coding sequence is TGTGCCAGCAGCTCGGGACTGAACACCGGGGAGCTGTTTTTT. It translates to CASSSGLNTGELFF. The full variable domain, in which reference TRBV7-2 and TRBJ2-2 provide the parts outside the CDR3, is GAGVSQSPSNKVTEKGKDVELRCDPISGHTALYWYRQSLGQGLEFLIYFQGNSAPDKSGLPSDRFSAERTGGSVSTLTIQRTQQEDSAVYLCASSSGLNTGELFFGEGSRLTVL.

V is TRBV5-4 and J is TRBJ1-4; the D gene is possibly TRBD1 (6 bases). V lost 3 bases, J lost 6 bases, and 18 bases lay in between. The V gene's germline CDR1 is SGHNT and CDR2 YYREEE (reference sequence). This CDR3 spans 16 amino acids. The CDR3 sequence is CASSWGPGGLYEKLFF. In nucleotides, the CDR3 is TGTGCCAGCAGCTGGGGGCCCGGGGGGCTATATGAAAAACTGTTTTTT.

The J gene is TRBJ1-2, the V gene TRBV19, with unresolved D. The CDR3 runs to 14 residues. The V end lost 3 bases, the J end lost 0 bases, and 8 bases lay between the germline ends. Germline CDR1 LNHDA, CDR2 SQIVND (reference sequence). The CDR3 loop is CASSIPGTNYGYTF. The CDR3 DNA reads as TGTGCCAGTAGTATCCCGGGTACTAACTATGGCTACACCTTC. Full variable domain (rest looked up from reference TRBV19 and TRBJ1-2): DGGITQSPKYLFRKEGQNVTLSCEQNLNHDAMYWYRQDPGQGLRLIYYSQIVNDFQKGDIAEGYSVSREKKESFPLTVTSAQKNPTAFYLCASSIPGTNYGYTFGSGTRLTVV.

The chain couples TRBV5-1 to TRBJ1-4, with 12 bases matching TRBD1. J was trimmed by 7 bases and V by 2 bases; bases with no gene match: 12. The V gene's germline CDR1 is SGHRS and CDR2 YFSETQ. CDR3 length equals 18 residues. The CDR3 spells CASSLNPGTGGGGEKLFF. The DNA of the CDR3 is TGCGCCAGCAGCTTAAATCCCGGGACAGGGGGCGGCGGTGAAAAACTGTTTTTT.

This clone turned up a few times. The rearrangement uses TRBV7-9 and TRBJ2-7, with D possibly TRBD1 on 5 matching bases. The V gene lost 4 bases and the J gene lost 6 bases, with 7 bases spanning the gap. This CDR3 region has 11 residues. Germline CDR1 reads SEHNR; CDR2 reads FQNEAQ (reference sequence). Here the CDR3 reads CASSSDSEQYF. The CDR3 nucleotides are TGTGCCAGCAGCTCCGACAGCGAGCAGTACTTC. Based on the CDR3 plus reference TRBV7-9 and TRBJ2-7, the full variable domain is DTGVSQNPRHKITKRGQNVTFRCDPISEHNRLYWYRQTLGQGPEFLTYFQNEAQLEKSRLLSDRFSAERPKGSFSTLEIQRTEQGDSAMYLCASSSDSEQYFGPGTRLTVT.

The genes are TRBV3-1 (or the pseudogene TRBV3-2) and TRBJ2-7, with TRBD2 identical over 16 bases. This CDR3 is 17 amino acids long. Germline loops: CDR1 LGHDT, CDR2 YNNKEL (reference sequence). With V trimmed by 4 bases and J by 1 base, 4 bases remained unmatched. The CDR3, as DNA: TGTGCCAGCAGCCCAAAGGGACTAGCGGGGGGGTCCTACGAGCAGTACTTC. This gives the protein CASSPKGLAGGSYEQYF.